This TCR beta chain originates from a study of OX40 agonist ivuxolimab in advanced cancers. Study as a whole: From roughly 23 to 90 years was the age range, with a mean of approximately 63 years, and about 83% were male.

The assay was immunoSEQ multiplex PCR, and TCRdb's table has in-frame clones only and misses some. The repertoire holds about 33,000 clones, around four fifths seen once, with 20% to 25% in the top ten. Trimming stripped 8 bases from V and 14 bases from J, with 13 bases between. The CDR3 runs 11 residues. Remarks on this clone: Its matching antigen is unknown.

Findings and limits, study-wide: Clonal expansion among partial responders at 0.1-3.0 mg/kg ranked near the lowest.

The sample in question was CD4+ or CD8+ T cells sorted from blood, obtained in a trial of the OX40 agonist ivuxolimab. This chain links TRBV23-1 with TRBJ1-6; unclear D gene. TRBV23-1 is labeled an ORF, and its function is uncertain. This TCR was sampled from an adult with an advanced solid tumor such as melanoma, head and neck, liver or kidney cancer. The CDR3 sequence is CASSDPETLHF. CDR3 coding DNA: TGCGCCAGCTCGGACCCCGAGACCCTCCACTTT.